The next 17 T cell receptor beta chains were all read from a single sample in a study of control samples from healthy donors and cancer patients. Measured with immunoSEQ multiplex PCR; TCRdb has only the in-frame clones, and not every one. The sample lists more than 95,000 clones; roughly 90% were seen once. The specimen was PBMCs. The receptors were gathered from a man aged 60 to 69 with lung cancer.

The rearrangement joins TRBV7-9 to TRBJ2-1; D might be TRBD1 (5 bases). This CDR3 has 15 amino acids. The germline CDR1 and CDR2 sequences are SEHNR and FQNEAQ (reference sequence). V shed 7 bases and J shed 2 bases, with 15 bases lying between them. The CDR3 DNA follows: TGTGCCAGCACAAGGGGCGCGTTGACCTACAATGAGCAGTTCTTC. This encodes CASTRGALTYNEQFF. Complete variable domain (other parts from reference TRBV7-9 and TRBJ2-1): DTGVSQNPRHKITKRGQNVTFRCDPISEHNRLYWYRQTLGQGPEFLTYFQNEAQLEKSRLLSDRFSAERPKGSFSTLEIQRTEQGDSAMYLCASTRGALTYNEQFFGPGTRLTVL.

This chain connects TRBV14 to TRBJ1-4, with D uncertain. This CDR3 contains 15 residues. The germline CDR1 and CDR2 sequences are SGHDN and FVKESK. V gave up 2 bases and J gave up 7 bases, with 14 bases separating them. CDR3 in DNA: TGTGCCAGCAGCCAAAGGCTTTCGACGGGTGAAAAACTGTTTTTT. This codes for CASSQRLSTGEKLFF.

Regarding this clone: Other DNA sequences within the sample encode an identical CDR3. The CDR3 loop reads CAISESGNQPQHF. The CDR3 bases are TGTGCCATCAGTGAGTCCGGAAATCAGCCCCAGCATTTT. V gene TRBV10-3 combines with J gene TRBJ1-5; D gene ambiguous. CDR3 length: 13 amino acids. V was trimmed by 0 bases and J by 4 bases, leaving 4 bases between them. Germline V gives CDR1 ENHRY, CDR2 SYGVKD.

This rearrangement joins TRBV27 to TRBJ2-1; 7 bases line up with TRBD1. The CDR3 is 14 residues long. Germline values: CDR1 MNHEY, CDR2 SMNVEV (reference sequence). After removal of 6 bases from V and 0 bases from J, the junction contained 2 bases not matched to a gene. In DNA form, the CDR3 reads TGTGCCAGCAGCCGACAGGGCTCCTACAATGAGCAGTTCTTC. Translated: CASSRQGSYNEQFF.

The rearrangement joins TRBV5-4 to TRBJ2-5; D perhaps matches TRBD2 (6 bases). Per germline, CDR1 SGHNT and CDR2 YYREEE (reference sequence). V dropped 0 bases and J dropped 0 bases, with 12 bases sitting between them. The CDR3 extends over 16 amino acids. CDR3 in amino acids: CASSLEKGGYQETQYF. CDR3 sequence (DNA): TGTGCCAGCAGCTTGGAGAAAGGAGGGTACCAAGAGACCCAGTACTTC.

The chain carries TRBV6-6 and TRBJ2-3; 11 bases agree with TRBD2. Trimming took 4 bases from V and 4 from J; bases not matched to a gene: 4. Germline loops: CDR1 MNHNY, CDR2 SVGAGI (reference sequence). The CDR3 is made up of 15 amino acids. CDR3 bases: TGTGCCAGCAGTTCCACTAGCGGGGGACCAGATACGCAGTATTTT. This translates into CASSSTSGGPDTQYF.

The rearrangement links TRBV5-5 to TRBJ1-4, with no clear D. V lost 0 bases, J lost 4 bases, and 7 bases lay in between. From germline, CDR1 is SGHKS and CDR2 YYEKEE (reference sequence). This CDR3 has 14 residues. In DNA form, the CDR3 reads TGTGCCAGCAGCTTGGTTACACTTAATGAAAAACTGTTTTTT. It is translated as CASSLVTLNEKLFF.

The rearrangement joins TRBV19 to TRBJ2-1, with 8 bases aligning to TRBD2. V lost 1 base, J lost 2 bases, and 4 bases stayed unmatched. Per the germline V gene, CDR1 is LNHDA and CDR2 is SQIVND (reference sequence). The length of the CDR3 is 16 residues. The CDR3 loop reads CASSIARGGTYNEQFF. In DNA form, the CDR3 reads TGTGCCAGTAGTATAGCTCGGGGGGGCACCTACAATGAGCAGTTCTTC.

The rearrangement joins TRBV7-3 to TRBJ1-1; no definite D call. Germline lookup yields CDR1 SGHTA and CDR2 FQGTGA. The CDR3 is 14 residues long. Trimming cost V 2 bases and J 4 bases, with 11 bases left between them. DNA for the CDR3: TGTGCCAGCAGCTTAGGAGGGTTAAGCACTGAAGCTTTCTTT. Residues: CASSLGGLSTEAFF. Looking up the rest from reference TRBV7-3 and TRBJ1-1 gives the full variable domain: GAGVSQTPSNKVTEKGKYVELRCDPISGHTALYWYRQSLGQGPEFLIYFQGTGAADDSGLPNDRFFAVRPEGSVSTLKIQRTERGDSAVYLCASSLGGLSTEAFFGQGTRLTVV.

V gene TRBV5-8 combines with J gene TRBJ2-2; no reliable D call. CDR1 is SGHTS and CDR2 is YDEGEE in the germline V gene. V was trimmed by 0 bases and J by 3 bases, leaving 6 bases between them. The CDR3 covers 14 residues. The CDR3 spells CASSLVRYTGELFF. The CDR3 bases are TGTGCCAGCAGCTTGGTACGGTACACCGGGGAGCTGTTTTTT.

The V and J genes are TRBV14 and TRBJ2-6; D ambiguous. V lost 6 bases to trimming and J lost 0 bases, with 9 bases between them. This CDR3 has 15 residues. In germline, CDR1 is SGHDN, CDR2 FVKESK. The CDR3 here is CASRLSSSGANVLTF. In DNA, the CDR3 is TGTGCCAGCAGATTAAGCAGCTCTGGGGCCAACGTCCTGACTTTC.

This rearrangement joins TRBV18 to TRBJ2-7; maybe TRBD2 (5 bases). Trimming took off 0 bases at V and 3 bases at J, with 9 bases between the two ends. The CDR3 sequence is 14 residues long. Germline V CDR1 and CDR2: KGHSH, LQKENI. The CDR3 region has the DNA TGTGCCAGCTCACCACCGAACAGCGGCTACGAGCAGTACTTC. Its protein is CASSPPNSGYEQYF. The variable domain in full, with the rest retrieved from reference TRBV18 and TRBJ2-7, is NAGVMQNPRHLVRRRGQEARLRCSPMKGHSHVYWYRQLPEEGLKFMVYLQKENIIDESGMPKERFSAEFPKEGPSILRIQQVVRGDSAAYFCASSPPNSGYEQYFGPGTRLTVT.

As regards this clone: The same CDR3 also results from other DNA sequences found in this sample. The gene calls are TRBV10-3 and TRBJ2-3; weak D call: TRBD2 (7 bases). CDR1 is ENHRY and CDR2 is SYGVKD in the germline V gene. CDR3 length: 14 residues. With 4 bases removed from V and 5 bases from J, the gap between germline ends came to 13 bases. The CDR3 is CAISVGGGVDTQYF. The DNA of the CDR3 is TGTGCCATCAGTGTTGGGGGGGGCGTAGATACGCAGTATTTT.

This sequence joins TRBV6-6 and TRBJ2-1; D ambiguous. Germline assignment: CDR1 MNHNY and CDR2 SVGAGI (reference sequence). There are 12 residues in the CDR3. Trimming stripped 2 bases from V and 4 bases from J, with 3 bases between. DNA for the CDR3: TGTGCCAGCAGTTACCTTTACAATGAGCAGTTCTTC. Encoded protein: CASSYLYNEQFF.

This rearrangement joins TRBV15 to TRBJ1-2; 11 bases agree with TRBD1. The V gene's germline CDR1 is LNHNV and CDR2 YYDKDF (reference sequence). V dropped 4 bases and J dropped 6; count of bases not matched to a gene: 4. CDR3 size: 14 residues. CDR3 DNA: TGTGCCACCAGCACCAGGACAGGGGGCGATGGCTACACCTTC. Its translation: CATSTRTGGDGYTF.

This chain joins TRBV2 and TRBJ2-2; 11 nucleotides line up with TRBD1. The CDR3 is 16 amino acids. V lost 8 bases, J lost 2 bases, and 7 bases stayed unmatched. CDR1 is SNHLY, CDR2 FYNNEI, per germline. CDR3 DNA: TGTGCCAGCCTAAGGGACAGGGGGAGTAACACCGGGGAGCTGTTTTTT. Protein sequence: CASLRDRGSNTGELFF.

V usage is TRBV7-2 and J usage is TRBJ2-7; the D gene is possibly TRBD1 (6 bases). Germline values: CDR1 SGHTA, CDR2 FQGNSA. The CDR3 covers 13 residues. The V and J ends lost 5 bases and 3 bases respectively, with 11 bases between them. This chain's CDR3 is CASSRPTGYEQYF. CDR3 in DNA: TGTGCCAGCAGCCGACCGACAGGCTACGAGCAGTACTTC. The whole variable domain, filled in from reference TRBV7-2 and TRBJ2-7, reads GAGVSQSPSNKVTEKGKDVELRCDPISGHTALYWYRQSLGQGLEFLIYFQGNSAPDKSGLPSDRFSAERTGGSVSTLTIQRTQQEDSAVYLCASSRPTGYEQYFGPGTRLTVT.